These 20 T cell receptor beta chains were all obtained from the same sample, sequenced in a study of blood T cell repertoires in COVID-19. The assay was immunoSEQ multiplex PCR, and TCRdb's table has in-frame clones only and misses some. The data contain roughly 69,000 clones, 79% of them seen just once; the ten biggest clones take up just under 10%. Sequenced: peripheral blood. These TCRs come from a woman aged 45-65 years with acute or convalescent COVID-19.

In its sample, this clone was seen many times. The gene calls are TRBV18 and TRBJ2-2; maybe TRBD2 (6 bases). The V and J ends lost 2 bases and 3 bases respectively, with 19 bases between them. The CDR3 spans 18 residues. The germline V gene has CDR1 KGHSH and CDR2 LQKENI. The CDR3 DNA is TGTGCCAGCTCACCAAGGGACTCCCCCCTAAGGGACACCGGGGAGCTGTTTTTT. Its protein is CASSPRDSPLRDTGELFF.

The V and J genes are TRBV2 and TRBJ1-1; 8 positions match TRBD1. CDR1 and CDR2 from the germline V gene are SNHLY and FYNNEI. The J segment lost 1 base and the V segment lost 2 bases, leaving 3 bases of the junction unmatched. This CDR3 spans 15 amino acids. CDR3 sequence (DNA): TGTGCCAGCAGTGAACAGGGGGCTTGGAACACTGAAGCTTTCTTT. Amino acids: CASSEQGAWNTEAFF.

The chain carries TRBV19 and TRBJ1-5; TRBD1 matches at 7 bases. The CDR3 spans 14 residues. Germline-derived CDR1 and CDR2 are LNHDA and SQIVND (reference sequence). The junction had 7 bases not matched to a gene; V was cut back by 5 bases and J by 6 bases. As DNA, the CDR3 is TGTGCCAGTAGTTCAGGCAGGGACAGTCAGCCCCAGCATTTT. Translating it yields CASSSGRDSQPQHF. The full variable domain, its missing parts supplied by reference TRBV19 and TRBJ1-5, is DGGITQSPKYLFRKEGQNVTLSCEQNLNHDAMYWYRQDPGQGLRLIYYSQIVNDFQKGDIAEGYSVSREKKESFPLTVTSAQKNPTAFYLCASSSGRDSQPQHFGDGTRLSIL.

The V and J genes are TRBV7-9 and TRBJ1-2, with 10 positions matching TRBD1. The CDR3 sequence is 15 residues long. Germline V lookup: CDR1 SEHNR, CDR2 FQNEAQ (reference sequence). The V segment lost 1 base and the J segment 6 bases; nucleotides outside the gene matches: 5. The CDR3 bases are TGTGCCAGCAGCTTAGACCTTGACAGGGGGCATGGCTACACCTTC. Translated: CASSLDLDRGHGYTF.

The chain combines TRBV11-2 with TRBJ2-3; possibly TRBD1 for D (5 bases). The CDR3 sequence is 14 residues long. V was cut by 5 bases and J by 1 base, with 10 bases left in between. Germline V gene lookup returns CDR1 SGHAT and CDR2 FQNNGV. The CDR3 region is CASSPGQGTDTQYF. In DNA, the CDR3 is TGTGCCAGCAGCCCCGGACAAGGCACAGATACGCAGTATTTT.

This clone was picked up many times. The V gene is TRBV25-1, the J gene TRBJ1-1, with 8 bases aligning to TRBD1. J gave up 2 bases and V 8 bases, and 4 bases lay outside the gene matches. CDR1 and CDR2 (germline): MGHDK, SYGVNS. CDR3 length: 13 amino acids. Here the CDR3 DNA reads TGTGCCAGCCAAGACAGGGGAAACACTGAAGCTTTCTTT. Its protein is CASQDRGNTEAFF.

This chain connects TRBV12-5 to TRBJ2-3; 12 bases align to TRBD2. Looked up from germline, CDR1 is LGHNT and CDR2 is FRNRAP. V lost 1 base and J lost 5; bases outside the gene matches: 7. The CDR3 covers 17 residues. The DNA of the CDR3 is TGTGCTAGTGGTTTGGGAAGACTAGCGGGAGTTGAAGATACGCAGTATTTT. Translated, it gives CASGLGRLAGVEDTQYF.

The chain employs TRBV3-1 (or the pseudogene TRBV3-2) and TRBJ2-1; perhaps D is TRBD1 or TRBD2 (5 bases each). With 6 bases removed from V and 10 bases from J, the gap between germline ends came to 19 bases. The germline V gene has CDR1 LGHDT and CDR2 YNNKEL (reference sequence). The CDR3 covers 14 residues. DNA for the CDR3: TGTGCCAGCAGTCAACTAGGGGCCCAACCCGAGCAGTTCTTC. It translates to CASSQLGAQPEQFF.

This clone was picked up a small number of times. The chain links TRBV6-5 to TRBJ2-5, with 7 bases identical to TRBD1. From germline, CDR1 is MNHEY and CDR2 SVGAGI. This CDR3 is built from 15 residues. With 3 bases clipped from V and 3 bases from J, the junction kept 7 bases outside the gene matches. The CDR3 reads CASSYTTGTEETQYF. The CDR3 bases are TGTGCCAGCAGTTATACGACAGGGACAGAAGAGACCCAGTACTTC.

This chain joins TRBV30 and TRBJ1-1; D uncertain. The CDR3 runs 13 residues. Trimming removed 0 bases from V and 1 base from J, with 6 bases in between. Germline CDR1 and CDR2: GTSNPN and SVGIG (reference sequence). CDR3 sequence reads: CAWSVARNTEAFF. The CDR3 DNA is TGTGCCTGGAGTGTAGCTCGGAACACTGAAGCTTTCTTT.

This CDR3 reads CASSLSGEQFF. For the CDR3, the DNA is TGTGCCAGCAGCTTGAGCGGTGAGCAGTTCTTC. J is TRBJ2-1 and V is TRBV9; D is possibly TRBD2 (5 bases). The CDR3 runs 11 residues. V was trimmed by 4 bases and J by 9 bases, leaving 8 bases between them. From germline, CDR1 is SGDLS and CDR2 YYNGEE.

V gene TRBV7-2 combines with J gene TRBJ1-5, with a possible D match to TRBD1 (5 bases). CDR3 length: 15 amino acids. Germline CDR1 reads SGHTA; CDR2 reads FQGNSA. V was pared by 1 base and J by 5 bases, with 12 bases between. The CDR3 coding sequence is TGTGCCAGCAGCTTAGTTTGGGGGGGGGATCAGCCCCAGCATTTT. Amino acids: CASSLVWGGDQPQHF.

The rearrangement joins TRBV7-9 to TRBJ1-1; D remains ambiguous. Looked up from germline, CDR1 is SEHNR and CDR2 is FQNEAQ (reference sequence). V lost 0 bases and J 0 bases, leaving 5 bases between the germline ends. The CDR3 spans 14 residues. The DNA of the CDR3 is TGTGCCAGCAGCTTAGCGCAGGTGAACACTGAAGCTTTCTTT. This sequence encodes CASSLAQVNTEAFF.

V usage is TRBV4-1 and J usage is TRBJ1-3; D gene uncertain. The CDR3 has 14 amino acids. Trimming left V 4 bases short and J 7 bases short, with 14 bases between. Germline CDR1 is MGHRA and CDR2 is YSYEKL. CDR3 protein: CASSPQITSNTIYF. The CDR3 bases are TGCGCCAGCAGCCCGCAAATTACGAGTAACACCATATATTTT.

This chain connects TRBV7-2 to TRBJ2-7; a weak D match, TRBD1 (6 bases). V was clipped by 5 bases and J by 3 bases, with 11 bases between them. Germline CDR1 SGHTA, CDR2 FQGNSA. CDR3 size: 13 residues. The CDR3 spells CASSQDRFYEQYF. As DNA, the CDR3 is TGTGCCAGCAGCCAGGACAGATTCTACGAGCAGTACTTC. Full variable domain (outside the CDR3, taken from reference TRBV7-2 and TRBJ2-7): GAGVSQSPSNKVTEKGKDVELRCDPISGHTALYWYRQSLGQGLEFLIYFQGNSAPDKSGLPSDRFSAERTGGSVSTLTIQRTQQEDSAVYLCASSQDRFYEQYFGPGTRLTVT.

The chain has TRBV2 and TRBJ1-5, with D perhaps matching TRBD1 (6 bases). V was pared by 3 bases and J by 3 bases, with 12 bases between. This CDR3 is built from 15 residues. Germline V CDR1 and CDR2: SNHLY, FYNNEI. The CDR3 nucleotides are TGTGCCAGCAGTGAGAACAGGGCCGACAATCAGCCCCAGCATTTT. This encodes CASSENRADNQPQHF.

J is TRBJ2-7 and V is TRBV6-5; D is possibly TRBD2 (6 bases). Germline assignment: CDR1 MNHEY and CDR2 SVGAGI. This CDR3 spans 14 amino acids. V was cut by 2 bases and J by 0 bases, with 8 bases left in between. For the CDR3, the DNA is TGTGCCAGCAGTTACGTGCGGGGCTCCTACGAGCAGTACTTC. It encodes CASSYVRGSYEQYF.

V is TRBV18 and J is TRBJ2-5, with D maybe TRBD2 (5 bases). Trimming removed 4 bases at V and 3 bases at J, with 15 bases between. The germline gives CDR1 KGHSH, CDR2 LQKENI. This CDR3 comprises 15 residues. CDR3 sequence: CASSLFSALEETQYF. The CDR3 region has the DNA TGTGCCAGCTCACTTTTTAGCGCCTTGGAAGAGACCCAGTACTTC. The full variable domain, completed using reference TRBV18 and TRBJ2-5, is NAGVMQNPRHLVRRRGQEARLRCSPMKGHSHVYWYRQLPEEGLKFMVYLQKENIIDESGMPKERFSAEFPKEGPSILRIQQVVRGDSAAYFCASSLFSALEETQYFGPGTRLLVL.

The chain is built from TRBV10-3 and TRBJ1-1, with D maybe TRBD1 (6 bases). The CDR3 consists of 14 residues. V was shortened by 3 bases and J by 5 bases, with 13 bases between the two germline ends. Germline V CDR1 and CDR2: ENHRY, SYGVKD. CDR3 loop: CAISDGGAGTEAFF. Written as DNA, the CDR3 is TGTGCCATCAGTGATGGGGGGGCGGGTACTGAAGCTTTCTTT.

The CDR3, as DNA: TGTGCCAGCAGCTTCGGGGGGGCATTATTCTTC. Translation gives CASSFGGALFF. The J gene is TRBJ2-1, the V gene TRBV7-3, with 8 bases that match TRBD2. J was trimmed by 16 bases and V by 3 bases; bases with no gene match: 5. From germline, CDR1 is SGHTA and CDR2 FQGTGA. This CDR3 has 11 amino acids.